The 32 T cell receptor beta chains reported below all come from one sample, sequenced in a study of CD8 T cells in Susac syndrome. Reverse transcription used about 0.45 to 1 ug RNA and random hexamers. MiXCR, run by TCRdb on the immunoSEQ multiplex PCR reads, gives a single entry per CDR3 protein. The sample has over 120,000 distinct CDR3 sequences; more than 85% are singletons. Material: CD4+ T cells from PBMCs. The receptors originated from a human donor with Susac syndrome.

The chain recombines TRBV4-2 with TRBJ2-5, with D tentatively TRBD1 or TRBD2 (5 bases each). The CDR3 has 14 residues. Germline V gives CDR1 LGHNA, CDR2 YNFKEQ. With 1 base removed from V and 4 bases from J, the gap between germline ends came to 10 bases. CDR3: CASSQALRGETQYF. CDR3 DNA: TGTGCCAGCAGCCAAGCCCTGAGGGGAGAGACCCAGTACTTC.

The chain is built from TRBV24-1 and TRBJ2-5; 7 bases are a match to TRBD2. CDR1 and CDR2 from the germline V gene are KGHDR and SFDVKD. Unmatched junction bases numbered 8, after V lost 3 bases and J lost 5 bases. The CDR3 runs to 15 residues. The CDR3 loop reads CATSDTGTNGETQYF. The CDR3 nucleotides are TGTGCCACCAGTGATACCGGGACTAACGGGGAGACCCAGTACTTC.

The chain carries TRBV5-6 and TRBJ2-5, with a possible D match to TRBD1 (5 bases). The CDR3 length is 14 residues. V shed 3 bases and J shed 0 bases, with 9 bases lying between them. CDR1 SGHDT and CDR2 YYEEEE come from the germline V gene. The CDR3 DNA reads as TGTGCCAGCAGCTATCCAGGGAACCAAGAGACCCAGTACTTC. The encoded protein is CASSYPGNQETQYF.

The DNA of the CDR3 is TGCAGCGTGGCCGGGACTCAGACAGATACGCAGTATTTT. Encoded protein: CSVAGTQTDTQYF. V is TRBV29-1 and J is TRBJ2-3; maybe TRBD2 (6 bases). V was trimmed by 6 bases and J by 3 bases, leaving 13 bases between them. CDR1 SQVTM and CDR2 ANQGSEA come from the germline V gene. The CDR3 is 13 amino acids.

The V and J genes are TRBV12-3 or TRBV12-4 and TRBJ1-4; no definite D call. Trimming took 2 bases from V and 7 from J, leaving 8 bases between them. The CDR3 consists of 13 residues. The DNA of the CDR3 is TGTGCCAGCAGTTTAAGGGTGGCTGAAAAACTGTTTTTT. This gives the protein CASSLRVAEKLFF.

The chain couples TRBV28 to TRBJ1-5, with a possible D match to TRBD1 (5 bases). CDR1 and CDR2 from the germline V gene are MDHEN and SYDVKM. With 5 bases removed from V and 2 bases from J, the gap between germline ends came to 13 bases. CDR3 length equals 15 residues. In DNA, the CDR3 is TGTGCCAGCAGTGGACACGATGGTGGCAATCAGCCCCAGCATTTT. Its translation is CASSGHDGGNQPQHF.

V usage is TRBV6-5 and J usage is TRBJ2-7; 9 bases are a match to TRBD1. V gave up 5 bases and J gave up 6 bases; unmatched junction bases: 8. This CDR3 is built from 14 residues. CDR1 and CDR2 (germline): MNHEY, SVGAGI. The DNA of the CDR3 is TGTGCCAGCAGTCAGGGACAGGGAGTCGTCGAGCAGTACTTC. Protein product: CASSQGQGVVEQYF.

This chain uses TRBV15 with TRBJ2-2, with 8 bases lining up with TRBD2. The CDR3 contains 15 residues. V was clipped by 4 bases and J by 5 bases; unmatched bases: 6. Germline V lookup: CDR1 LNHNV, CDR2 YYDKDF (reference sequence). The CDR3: CATSIRGRLTGELFF. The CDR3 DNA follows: TGTGCCACCAGCATACGCGGGAGGTTGACCGGGGAGCTGTTTTTT.

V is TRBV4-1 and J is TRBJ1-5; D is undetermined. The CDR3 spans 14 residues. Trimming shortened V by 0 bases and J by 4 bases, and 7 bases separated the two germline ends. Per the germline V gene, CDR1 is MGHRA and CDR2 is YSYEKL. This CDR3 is CASSQEQRNQPQHF. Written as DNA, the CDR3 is TGCGCCAGCAGCCAAGAGCAGAGGAATCAGCCCCAGCATTTT.

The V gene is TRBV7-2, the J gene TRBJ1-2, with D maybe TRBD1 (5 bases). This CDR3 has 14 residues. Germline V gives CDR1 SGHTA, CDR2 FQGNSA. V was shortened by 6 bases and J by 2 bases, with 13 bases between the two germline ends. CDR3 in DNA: TGTGCCAGCAGTTTGGGGGGGAGGAACTATGGCTACACCTTC. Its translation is CASSLGGRNYGYTF.

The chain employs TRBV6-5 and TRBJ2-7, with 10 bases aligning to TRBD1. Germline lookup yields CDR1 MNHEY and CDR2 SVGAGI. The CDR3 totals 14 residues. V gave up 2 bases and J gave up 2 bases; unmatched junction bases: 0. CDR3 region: CASSYGTGAYEQYF. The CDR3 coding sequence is TGTGCCAGCAGTTACGGGACAGGGGCCTACGAGCAGTACTTC.

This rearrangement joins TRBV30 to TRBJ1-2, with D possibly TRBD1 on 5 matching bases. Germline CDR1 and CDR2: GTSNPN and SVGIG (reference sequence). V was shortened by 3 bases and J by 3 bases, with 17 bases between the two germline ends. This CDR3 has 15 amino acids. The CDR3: CAWRRATGRYYGYTF. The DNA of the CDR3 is TGTGCCTGGAGGAGGGCAACGGGACGGTACTATGGCTACACCTTC.

The CDR3 sequence is CASSLDGTGLYEQYF. Written as DNA, the CDR3 is TGTGCCAGCAGCTTGGACGGGACAGGACTCTACGAGCAGTACTTC. V and J are TRBV7-2 and TRBJ2-7; 8 bases are shared with TRBD1. The CDR3 totals 15 residues. Germline V gene sequence: CDR1 SGHTA, CDR2 FQGNSA. V gave up 3 bases and J gave up 3 bases; unmatched junction bases: 7.

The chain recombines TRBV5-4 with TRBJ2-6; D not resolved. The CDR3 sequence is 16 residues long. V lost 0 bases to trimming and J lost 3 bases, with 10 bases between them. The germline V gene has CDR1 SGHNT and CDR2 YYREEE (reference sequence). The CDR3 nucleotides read TGTGCCAGCAGCTTGGATGTAGTGGTTGGGGCCAACGTCCTGACTTTC. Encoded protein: CASSLDVVVGANVLTF. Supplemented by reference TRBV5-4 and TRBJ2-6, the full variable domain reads ETGVTQSPTHLIKTRGQQVTLRCSSQSGHNTVSWYQQALGQGPQFIFQYYREEENGRGNFPPRFSGLQFPNYSSELNVNALELDDSALYLCASSLDVVVGANVLTFGAGSRLTVL.

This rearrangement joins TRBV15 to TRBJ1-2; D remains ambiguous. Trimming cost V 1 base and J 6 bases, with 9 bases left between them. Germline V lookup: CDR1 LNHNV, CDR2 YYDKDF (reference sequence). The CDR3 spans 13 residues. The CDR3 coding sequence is TGTGCCACCAGCAGAGCAAAAGGTGATGGCTACACCTTC. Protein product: CATSRAKGDGYTF.

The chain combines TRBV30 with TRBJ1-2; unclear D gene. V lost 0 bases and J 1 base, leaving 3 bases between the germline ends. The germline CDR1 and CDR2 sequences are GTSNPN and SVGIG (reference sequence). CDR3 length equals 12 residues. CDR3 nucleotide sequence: TGTGCCTGGAGTGTGAATAACTATGGCTACACCTTC. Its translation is CAWSVNNYGYTF.

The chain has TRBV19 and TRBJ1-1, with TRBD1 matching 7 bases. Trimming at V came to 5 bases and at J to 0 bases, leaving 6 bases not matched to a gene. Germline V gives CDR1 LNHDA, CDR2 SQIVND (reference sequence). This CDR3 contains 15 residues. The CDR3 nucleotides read TGTGCCAGTAGTCGAGGACAGGCGATGAACACTGAAGCTTTCTTT. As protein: CASSRGQAMNTEAFF.

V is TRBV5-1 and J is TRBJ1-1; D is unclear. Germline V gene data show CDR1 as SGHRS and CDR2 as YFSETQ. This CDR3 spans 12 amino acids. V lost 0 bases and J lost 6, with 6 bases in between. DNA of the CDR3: TGCGCCAGCAGCTTGGGGAAGGCTGAAGCTTTCTTT. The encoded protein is CASSLGKAEAFF.

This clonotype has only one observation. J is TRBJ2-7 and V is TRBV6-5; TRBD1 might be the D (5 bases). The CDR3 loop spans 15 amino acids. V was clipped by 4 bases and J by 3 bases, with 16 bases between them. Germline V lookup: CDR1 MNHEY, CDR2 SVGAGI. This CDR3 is CASSSYRGKGYEQYF. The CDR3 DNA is TGTGCCAGCAGTTCGTATAGGGGTAAAGGCTACGAGCAGTACTTC.

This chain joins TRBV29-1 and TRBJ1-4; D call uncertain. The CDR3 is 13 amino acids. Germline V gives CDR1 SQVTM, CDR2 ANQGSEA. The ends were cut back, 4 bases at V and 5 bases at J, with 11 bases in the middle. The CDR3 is CSVGSLGNEKLFF. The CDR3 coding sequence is TGCAGCGTTGGAAGTCTAGGAAATGAAAAACTGTTTTTT.

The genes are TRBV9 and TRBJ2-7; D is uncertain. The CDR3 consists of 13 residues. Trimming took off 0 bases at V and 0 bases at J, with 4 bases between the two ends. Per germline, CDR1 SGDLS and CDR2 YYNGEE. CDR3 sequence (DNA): TGTGCCAGCAGCGTAGCGGTCTCCTACGAGCAGTACTTC. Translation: CASSVAVSYEQYF.

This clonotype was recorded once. The CDR3 bases are TGTGCCAGCAGCGTTACTAGCGGGGGGTGGGCAGATACGCAGTATTTT. Amino acid sequence: CASSVTSGGWADTQYF. This rearrangement joins TRBV7-2 to TRBJ2-3; 12 bases map to TRBD2. The CDR3 consists of 16 residues. CDR1 is SGHTA, CDR2 FQGNSA, per germline. V lost 5 bases, J lost 4 bases, and 7 bases stayed unmatched.

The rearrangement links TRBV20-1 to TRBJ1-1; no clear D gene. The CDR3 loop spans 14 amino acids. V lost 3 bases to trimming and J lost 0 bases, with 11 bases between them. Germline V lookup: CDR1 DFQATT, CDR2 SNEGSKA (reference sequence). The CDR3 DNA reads TGCAGTGCTAGGGCGGGCGCTGTGAACACTGAAGCTTTCTTT. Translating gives CSARAGAVNTEAFF.

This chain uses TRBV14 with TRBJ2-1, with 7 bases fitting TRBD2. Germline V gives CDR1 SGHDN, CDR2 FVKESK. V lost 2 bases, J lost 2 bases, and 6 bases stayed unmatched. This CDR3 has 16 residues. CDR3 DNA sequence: TGTGCCAGCAGCCAATTGGGGGGGGTTACCTACAATGAGCAGTTCTTC. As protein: CASSQLGGVTYNEQFF. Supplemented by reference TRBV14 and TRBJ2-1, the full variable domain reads EAGVTQFPSHSVIEKGQTVTLRCDPISGHDNLYWYRRVMGKEIKFLLHFVKESKQDESGMPNNRFLAERTGGTYSTLKVQPAELEDSGVYFCASSQLGGVTYNEQFFGPGTRLTVL.

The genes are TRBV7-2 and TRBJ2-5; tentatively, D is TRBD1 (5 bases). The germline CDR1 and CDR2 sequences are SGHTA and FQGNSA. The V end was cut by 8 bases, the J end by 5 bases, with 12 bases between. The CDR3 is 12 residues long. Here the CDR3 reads CASSRVWETQYF. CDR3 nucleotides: TGTGCCAGCTCCAGGGTTTGGGAGACCCAGTACTTC.

CDR3 residues: CSALTERTGGDTQYF. The CDR3 DNA follows: TGCAGTGCCCTAACCGAGCGGACCGGCGGGGATACGCAGTATTTT. The genes are TRBV20-1 and TRBJ2-3, with D tentatively TRBD2 (5 bases). Germline CDR1 DFQATT, CDR2 SNEGSKA (reference sequence). Trimming took off 6 bases at V and 6 bases at J, with 22 bases between the two ends. The CDR3 has 15 amino acids.

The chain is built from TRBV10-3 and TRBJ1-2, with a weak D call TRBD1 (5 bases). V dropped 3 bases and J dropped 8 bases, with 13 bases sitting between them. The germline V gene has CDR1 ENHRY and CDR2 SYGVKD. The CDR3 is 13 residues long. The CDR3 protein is CAISEGQALGYTF. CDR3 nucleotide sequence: TGTGCCATCAGTGAAGGACAAGCGTTGGGCTACACCTTC.

CDR3 protein: CASSPGQVPIMNTEAFF. The CDR3 bases are TGCGCCAGCAGCCCTGGACAGGTTCCTATCATGAACACTGAAGCTTTCTTT. V and J are TRBV5-1 and TRBJ1-1; 7 bases line up with TRBD1. The trim removed 4 bases at V and 0 bases at J, leaving 12 bases unmatched. The CDR3 length is 17 residues. Germline-derived CDR1 and CDR2 are SGHRS and YFSETQ.

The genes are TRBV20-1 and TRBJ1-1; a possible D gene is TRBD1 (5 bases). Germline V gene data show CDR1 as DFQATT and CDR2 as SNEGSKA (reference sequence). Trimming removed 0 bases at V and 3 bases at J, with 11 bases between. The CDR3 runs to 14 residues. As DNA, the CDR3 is TGCAGTGCTAGAGATGGGGGGGTAGACACTGAAGCTTTCTTT. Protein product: CSARDGGVDTEAFF.

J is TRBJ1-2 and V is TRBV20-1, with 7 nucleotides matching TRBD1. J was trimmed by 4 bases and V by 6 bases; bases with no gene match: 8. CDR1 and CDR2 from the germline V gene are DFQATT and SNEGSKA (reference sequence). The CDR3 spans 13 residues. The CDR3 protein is CSAHRGLVYGYTF. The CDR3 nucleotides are TGCAGTGCCCACAGGGGACTAGTCTATGGCTACACCTTC.

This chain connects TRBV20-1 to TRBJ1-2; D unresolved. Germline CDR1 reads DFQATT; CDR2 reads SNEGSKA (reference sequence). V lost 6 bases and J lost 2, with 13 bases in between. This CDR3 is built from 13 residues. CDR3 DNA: TGCAGTGCCCTCCCCCAGCACAACTATGGCTACACCTTC. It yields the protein CSALPQHNYGYTF.

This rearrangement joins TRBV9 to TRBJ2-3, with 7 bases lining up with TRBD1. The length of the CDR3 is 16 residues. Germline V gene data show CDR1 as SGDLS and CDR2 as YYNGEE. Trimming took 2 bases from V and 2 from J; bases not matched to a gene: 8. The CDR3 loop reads CASSVRQGSPTDTQYF. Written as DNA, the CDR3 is TGTGCCAGCAGCGTTAGACAGGGCAGCCCCACAGATACGCAGTATTTT. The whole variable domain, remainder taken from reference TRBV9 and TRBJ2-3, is DSGVTQTPKHLITATGQRVTLRCSPRSGDLSVYWYQQSLDQGLQFLIQYYNGEERAKGNILERFSAQQFPDLHSELNLSSLELGDSALYFCASSVRQGSPTDTQYFGPGTRLTVL.